This T cell receptor beta chain was captured by sequencing in a study of regulatory T cells in long-lasting Graves disease. Study-wide context: Over 5 years on antithyroid drugs plus positive TSH receptor antibodies marked Graves' disease as persistent. The study, taken as a whole, reports: Newly diagnosed disease favored TRBV20-1 and TRBJ2-1 over persistent disease.

The germline gives CDR1 SGHTA, CDR2 FQGNSA. V gave up 4 bases and J gave up 4 bases; unmatched junction bases: 6. This CDR3 is 14 amino acids long. On this clonotype itself: The target antigen is unknown.

Indicated time point: persistent/refractory GD, antithyroid drugs over 5 years with positive TRAb. Researchers made the TCR library from RNA that was extracted from PBMCs. Through Arm-PCR of CDR3 regions and iRepertoire HTBI primers, TCR beta libraries were built. TCRdb re-analysed the multiplex PCR reads in MiXCR, keeping a single row per CDR3 protein. The sample records about 460,000 distinct CDR3 sequences, approximately 23% being singletons. Sequencing used peripheral blood mononuclear cells (PBMCs), obtained when the disease was refractory, from a patient treated with antithyroid drugs. The TCR originated in a female donor with Graves disease. The V call is TRBV7-2, the J call TRBJ2-5, with TRBD1 identical over 7 bases. The CDR3 reads CASSSGDRGETQYF. The CDR3 DNA reads TGTGCCAGCAGCTCCGGGGACAGAGGAGAGACCCAGTACTTC.